This T cell receptor beta chain was captured by sequencing in a study of response to subunit inactivated influenza vaccine. From the RT-PCR reads, TCRdb called clonotypes with MiXCR, one entry per CDR3 protein. The sample holds about 780,000 distinct CDR3 sequences; roughly 18% are singletons and the top ten take roughly a tenth. This CDR3 is built from 15 residues. V was pared by 6 bases and J by 4 bases, with 11 bases of the junction left unmatched. The J gene is TRBJ1-2, the V gene TRBV12-3 or TRBV12-4; TRBD1 matches 7 bases. The material sequenced was PBMCs from blood, taken 4 to 6 days after vaccination. This TCR came from a man in his fifties who received an inactivated influenza vaccine. The CDR3 spells CASSPWRGRTYGYTF. CDR3 nucleotide sequence: TGTGCCAGCAGCCCTTGGAGGGGGCGAACCTATGGCTACACCTTC.